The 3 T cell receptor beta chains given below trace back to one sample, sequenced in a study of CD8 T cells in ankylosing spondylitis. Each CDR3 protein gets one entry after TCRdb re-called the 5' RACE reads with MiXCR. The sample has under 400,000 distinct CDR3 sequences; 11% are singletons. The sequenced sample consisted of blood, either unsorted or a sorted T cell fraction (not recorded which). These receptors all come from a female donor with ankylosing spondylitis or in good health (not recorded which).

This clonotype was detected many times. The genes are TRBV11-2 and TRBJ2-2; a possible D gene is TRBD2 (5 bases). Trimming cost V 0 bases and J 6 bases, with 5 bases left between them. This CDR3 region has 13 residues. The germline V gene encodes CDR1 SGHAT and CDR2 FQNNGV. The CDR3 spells CASSLDGAGELFF. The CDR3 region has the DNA TGTGCCAGCAGCTTAGACGGGGCCGGGGAGCTGTTTTTT.

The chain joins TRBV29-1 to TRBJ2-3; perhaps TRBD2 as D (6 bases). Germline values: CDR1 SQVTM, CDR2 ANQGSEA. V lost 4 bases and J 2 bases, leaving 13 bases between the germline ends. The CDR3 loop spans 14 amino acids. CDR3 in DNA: TGCAGCGTTGTGGCTAGCGAGTACACAGATACGCAGTATTTT. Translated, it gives CSVVASEYTDTQYF.

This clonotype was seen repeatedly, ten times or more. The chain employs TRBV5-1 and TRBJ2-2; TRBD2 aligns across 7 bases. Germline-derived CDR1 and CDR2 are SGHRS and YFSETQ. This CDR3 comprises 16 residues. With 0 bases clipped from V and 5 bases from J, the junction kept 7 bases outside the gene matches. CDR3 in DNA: TGCGCCAGCAGCTTGGTCGCGGGAGCAGAGACCGGGGAGCTGTTTTTT. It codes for CASSLVAGAETGELFF.